Listed here are 32 T cell receptor beta chains from one sample, sequenced in a study of blood T cell repertoires in COVID-19. Generated by immunoSEQ multiplex PCR, the TCRdb table keeps only in-frame clones and is missing some. Of around 250,000 clones listed, 65% to 85% are singletons. The specimen was PBMCs or T cells enriched from blood (not recorded which). Receptor source: a man over 45 who had recovered from COVID-19.

The J gene is TRBJ2-7, the V gene TRBV5-6; D is uncertain. The CDR3 has 15 amino acids. CDR1 SGHDT and CDR2 YYEEEE come from the germline V gene. Trimming pared 0 bases from V and 0 bases from J, leaving 10 bases between. CDR3 coding DNA: TGTGCCAGCAGCTTGGTTCTCCGGAGCTCCTACGAGCAGTACTTC. It translates to CASSLVLRSSYEQYF. Full variable domain (missing parts from reference TRBV5-6 and TRBJ2-7): DAGVTQSPTHLIKTRGQQVTLRCSPKSGHDTVSWYQQALGQGPQFIFQYYEEEERQRGNFPDRFSGHQFPNYSSELNVNALLLGDSALYLCASSLVLRSSYEQYFGPGTRLTVT.

The V call is TRBV5-6, the J call TRBJ2-5, with 8 bases lining up with TRBD2. The CDR3 consists of 17 residues. J gave up 0 bases and V 4 bases, and 11 bases lay outside the gene matches. Per the germline V gene, CDR1 is SGHDT and CDR2 is YYEEEE. The CDR3 loop is CASSLGTRPRHQETQYF. As DNA, the CDR3 is TGTGCCAGCAGCCTAGGGACTAGACCGCGACACCAAGAGACCCAGTACTTC.

This chain links TRBV12-3 or TRBV12-4 with TRBJ2-7; TRBD1 is a possible D gene (5 bases). V was pared by 5 bases and J by 0 bases, with 8 bases between. This CDR3 spans 13 amino acids. The CDR3 is CASSVGASYEQYF. The DNA of the CDR3 is TGTGCCAGCAGTGTAGGGGCCTCCTACGAGCAGTACTTC.

The V call is TRBV9, the J call TRBJ2-7; 8 bases line up with TRBD1. The CDR3 has 12 amino acids. The V and J ends lost 0 bases and 11 bases, in that order; junction bases with no gene match: 4. Germline V CDR1 and CDR2: SGDLS, YYNGEE. The CDR3, as DNA: TGTGCCAGCAGCGTAGATGAGGGACAGGAGTACTTC. It encodes CASSVDEGQEYF. Based on the CDR3 plus reference TRBV9 and TRBJ2-7, the full variable domain is DSGVTQTPKHLITATGQRVTLRCSPRSGDLSVYWYQQSLDQGLQFLIQYYNGEERAKGNILERFSAQQFPDLHSELNLSSLELGDSALYFCASSVDEGQEYFGPGTRLTVT.

The chain combines TRBV20-1 with TRBJ1-1; D is ambiguous. The CDR3 runs to 17 residues. V shed 3 bases and J shed 1 base, with 21 bases lying between them. Germline V lookup: CDR1 DFQATT, CDR2 SNEGSKA (reference sequence). The CDR3 here is CSASASLNQRSNTEAFF. As DNA, the CDR3 is TGCAGTGCTAGTGCCTCACTCAACCAAAGATCGAACACTGAAGCTTTCTTT.

This chain connects TRBV7-2 to TRBJ2-7; 9 bases fit TRBD1. Germline CDR1 SGHTA, CDR2 FQGNSA. The CDR3 is made up of 15 amino acids. The junction had 6 bases not matched to a gene; V was cut back by 4 bases and J by 2 bases. The CDR3 DNA sequence: TGTGCCAGCAGCTATCCCGGGACAGGGACCTACGAGCAGTACTTC. It codes for CASSYPGTGTYEQYF.

The CDR3 loop reads CASSLWAGGEYEQFF. CDR3 DNA: TGTGCCAGCAGCTTGTGGGCGGGAGGGGAGTATGAGCAGTTCTTC. The chain employs TRBV5-5 and TRBJ2-1, with 9 bases that match TRBD2. Trimming took 1 base from V and 8 from J; bases not matched to a gene: 7. This CDR3 is 15 amino acids long. Germline V gives CDR1 SGHKS, CDR2 YYEKEE (reference sequence).

In this sample, this clone turned up a few times. V and J are TRBV29-1 and TRBJ1-2; 9 nucleotides line up with TRBD1. Germline assignment: CDR1 SQVTM and CDR2 ANQGSEA. CDR3 length: 15 amino acids. V was clipped by 1 base and J by 7 bases; unmatched bases: 10. The chain's CDR3 is CSVEVTPGTGFGYTF. Written as DNA, the CDR3 is TGCAGCGTTGAAGTCACCCCCGGGACAGGGTTTGGCTACACCTTC.

In its sample, this clone was seen a few times. V gene TRBV5-1 combines with J gene TRBJ1-3; D gene unclear. Germline lookup yields CDR1 SGHRS and CDR2 YFSETQ. V was pared by 0 bases and J by 5 bases, with 6 bases between. The CDR3 loop spans 13 amino acids. The CDR3 spells CASSLGQRNTIYF. In DNA, the CDR3 is TGCGCCAGCAGCTTGGGGCAGAGAAACACCATATATTTT.

The V call is TRBV10-1, the J call TRBJ2-7; possibly TRBD2 for D (6 bases). Germline CDR1 reads WNHNN; CDR2 reads SYGVQD (reference sequence). The CDR3 spans 15 residues. Trimming stripped 4 bases from V and 6 bases from J, with 19 bases between. This chain's CDR3 is CASSGAGWVDFEQYF. The CDR3 DNA is TGCGCCAGCAGTGGGGCGGGGTGGGTCGATTTCGAGCAGTACTTC.

This clone was recorded only once. The CDR3 sequence: CASSSGGPLNEQFF. CDR3 coding DNA: TGTGCCAGCAGTTCGGGGGGACCCCTTAATGAGCAGTTCTTC. The chain joins TRBV6-2 or TRBV6-3 to TRBJ2-1; the match to TRBD2 covers 7 bases. Losses at the gene ends were 4 bases for V and 7 bases for J; bases not matched to a gene: 7. The CDR3 has 14 residues. Germline V gene lookup returns CDR1 MNHEY and CDR2 SVGEGT.

In this sample, this clone turned up a few times. The rearrangement links TRBV15 to TRBJ1-3; D gene ambiguous. The ends were cut back, 2 bases at V and 1 base at J, with 3 bases in the middle. Germline CDR1 is LNHNV and CDR2 is YYDKDF (reference sequence). The CDR3 totals 13 residues. The CDR3 reads CATSRISGNTIYF. In nucleotides, the CDR3 is TGTGCCACCAGCAGAATATCTGGAAACACCATATATTTT.

J is TRBJ2-5 and V is TRBV5-1; the match to TRBD1 covers 8 bases. Germline CDR1 reads SGHRS; CDR2 reads YFSETQ. This CDR3 has 15 residues. The V gene end was trimmed by 0 bases and the J gene end by 4 bases; junction bases not matched to a gene: 5. CDR3 residues: CASSLAQGAGETQYF. DNA of the CDR3: TGCGCCAGCAGCTTGGCGCAGGGGGCGGGAGAGACCCAGTACTTC.

The J gene is TRBJ1-4, the V gene TRBV7-9; 7 nucleotides line up with TRBD1. There are 14 residues in the CDR3. Germline V gene sequence: CDR1 SEHNR, CDR2 FQNEAQ (reference sequence). Trimming removed 5 bases from V and 7 bases from J; junction bases left unmatched: 7. The CDR3 loop is CASSQGGSIEKLFF. Written as DNA, the CDR3 is TGTGCCAGCAGCCAAGGGGGCAGTATTGAAAAACTGTTTTTT.

The chain couples TRBV4-2 to TRBJ2-3, with 13 bases matching TRBD2. The CDR3 runs 16 residues. The germline CDR1 and CDR2 sequences are LGHNA and YNFKEQ. The J segment lost 6 bases and the V segment lost 2 bases, leaving 5 bases of the junction unmatched. The CDR3 DNA is TGTGCCAGCAGCCAACGGGGACTAGCGGGATCTGATACGCAGTATTTT. Translated: CASSQRGLAGSDTQYF.

The rearrangement links TRBV7-2 to TRBJ2-7, with D possibly TRBD2 on 6 matching bases. The CDR3 covers 15 residues. With 1 base removed from V and 0 bases from J, the gap between germline ends came to 10 bases. CDR1 is SGHTA and CDR2 is FQGNSA in the germline V gene. CDR3 in DNA: TGTGCCAGCAGCTTAGACAGGCGGGACTCCTACGAGCAGTACTTC. This translates into CASSLDRRDSYEQYF.

This sequence joins TRBV27 and TRBJ2-7, with 9 positions matching TRBD1. This CDR3 has 13 amino acids. From germline, CDR1 is MNHEY and CDR2 SMNVEV (reference sequence). J lost 6 bases, V lost 6 bases, and 6 bases had no gene match. CDR3 nucleotide sequence: TGTGCCAGCAGCGGGACAGGGATGGTCGAGCAGTACTTC. Translating gives CASSGTGMVEQYF.

J is TRBJ2-3 and V is TRBV7-8; 8 positions agree with TRBD2. V lost 2 bases, J lost 6 bases, and 7 bases stayed unmatched. The CDR3 loop spans 15 amino acids. Germline-derived CDR1 and CDR2 are SGHVS and FQNEAQ. The CDR3 DNA reads TGTGCCAGCAGCTTATGGGGCGGGGGGCTGGATACGCAGTATTTT. Translation gives CASSLWGGGLDTQYF.

The table lists this clone with a few counts. The gene calls are TRBV29-1 and TRBJ2-7; D is possibly TRBD1 (6 bases). The germline V gene encodes CDR1 SQVTM and CDR2 ANQGSEA. V was trimmed by 6 bases and J by 0 bases, leaving 9 bases between them. The CDR3 totals 12 residues. The CDR3 sequence: CSVTGISYEQYF. Here the CDR3 DNA reads TGCAGCGTAACAGGGATCTCCTACGAGCAGTACTTC.

V usage is TRBV5-1 and J usage is TRBJ1-4; D is unresolved. Trimming took off 3 bases at V and 0 bases at J, with 9 bases between the two ends. Per germline, CDR1 SGHRS and CDR2 YFSETQ. There are 15 residues in the CDR3. In DNA form, the CDR3 reads TGCGCCAGCAGCTCGACAAGTGCAACTAATGAAAAACTGTTTTTT. Protein: CASSSTSATNEKLFF. Full variable domain (outside the CDR3, taken from reference TRBV5-1 and TRBJ1-4): KAGVTQTPRYLIKTRGQQVTLSCSPISGHRSVSWYQQTPGQGLQFLFEYFSETQRNKGNFPGRFSGRQFSNSRSEMNVSTLELGDSALYLCASSSTSATNEKLFFGSGTQLSVL.

The chain is built from TRBV12-5 and TRBJ2-1, with TRBD2 matching 7 bases. The V gene end was trimmed by 6 bases and the J gene end by 6 bases; junction bases not matched to a gene: 11. The CDR3 contains 15 residues. CDR1 LGHNT and CDR2 FRNRAP come from the germline V gene. The DNA of the CDR3 is TGTGCTAGTGGGGCCGGGACTATGGGGTCCAATGAGCAGTTCTTC. As protein: CASGAGTMGSNEQFF.

This clone has just a few counts. The chain has TRBV19 and TRBJ2-7; the D gene is possibly TRBD1 (6 bases). The length of the CDR3 is 13 residues. The V end lost 5 bases, the J end lost 0 bases, and 8 bases lay between the germline ends. Germline V gene lookup returns CDR1 LNHDA and CDR2 SQIVND (reference sequence). The chain's CDR3 is CASSWTDSYEQYF. The CDR3, as DNA: TGTGCCAGTAGTTGGACAGACTCCTACGAGCAGTACTTC.

This chain connects TRBV11-2 to TRBJ2-2; 7 nucleotides agree with TRBD2. The CDR3 is made up of 16 amino acids. The germline CDR1 and CDR2 sequences are SGHAT and FQNNGV. Trimming removed 5 bases from V and 7 bases from J; junction bases left unmatched: 13. The CDR3 here is CASSPPGVAGYGELFF. CDR3 coding DNA: TGTGCCAGCAGCCCCCCGGGGGTAGCGGGTTACGGGGAGCTGTTTTTT.

The genes are TRBV5-1 and TRBJ2-1; 10 bases are shared with TRBD2. The J segment lost 5 bases and the V segment lost 4 bases, leaving 6 bases of the junction unmatched. This CDR3 region has 15 residues. Germline CDR1 reads SGHRS; CDR2 reads YFSETQ. As DNA, the CDR3 is TGCGCCAGCAGCCACCTAGCGGGGGTGAACAATGAGCAGTTCTTC. Its protein product is CASSHLAGVNNEQFF. The whole variable domain, filled in from reference TRBV5-1 and TRBJ2-1, reads KAGVTQTPRYLIKTRGQQVTLSCSPISGHRSVSWYQQTPGQGLQFLFEYFSETQRNKGNFPGRFSGRQFSNSRSEMNVSTLELGDSALYLCASSHLAGVNNEQFFGPGTRLTVL.

The rearrangement joins TRBV4-2 to TRBJ1-1; maybe TRBD1 (6 bases). Germline CDR1 is LGHNA and CDR2 is YNFKEQ. There are 17 residues in the CDR3. V was trimmed by 0 bases and J by 0 bases, leaving 14 bases between them. CDR3 nucleotides: TGTGCCAGCAGCCAAGAGCCCAGGGGATCCTTGAACACTGAAGCTTTCTTT. The encoded protein is CASSQEPRGSLNTEAFF.

The sample holds a few counts of this clone. CDR3 in amino acids: CASSTNLNTEAFF. In DNA, the CDR3 is TGTGCCAGTAGTACTAACCTGAACACTGAAGCTTTCTTT. The chain links TRBV19 to TRBJ1-1, with no clear D. V was shortened by 4 bases and J by 0 bases, with 6 bases between the two germline ends. This CDR3 comprises 13 residues. From germline, CDR1 is LNHDA and CDR2 SQIVND (reference sequence). Full variable domain (rest looked up from reference TRBV19 and TRBJ1-1): DGGITQSPKYLFRKEGQNVTLSCEQNLNHDAMYWYRQDPGQGLRLIYYSQIVNDFQKGDIAEGYSVSREKKESFPLTVTSAQKNPTAFYLCASSTNLNTEAFFGQGTRLTVV.

The gene calls are TRBV7-3 and TRBJ1-2, with TRBD1 identical over 8 bases. This CDR3 comprises 13 residues. Trimming took 4 bases from V and 4 from J; bases not matched to a gene: 2. The germline V gene has CDR1 SGHTA and CDR2 FQGTGA. CDR3 sequence reads: CASSSTGGYGYTF. DNA for the CDR3: TGTGCCAGCAGCTCTACAGGGGGCTATGGCTACACCTTC.

The chain joins TRBV15 to TRBJ2-7; tentatively, D is TRBD2 (6 bases). The germline gives CDR1 LNHNV, CDR2 YYDKDF (reference sequence). The CDR3 consists of 14 residues. The V gene lost 0 bases and the J gene lost 6 bases, with 12 bases spanning the gap. In DNA, the CDR3 is TGTGCCACCAGCAGAGATCTTGGAGGGGTCGAGCAGTACTTC. Translating gives CATSRDLGGVEQYF.

The chain joins TRBV10-3 to TRBJ1-5; D may be TRBD1 (5 bases). CDR1 and CDR2 (germline): ENHRY, SYGVKD. The V end lost 8 bases, the J end lost 4 bases, and 15 bases lay between the germline ends. The CDR3 is 14 residues long. Written as DNA, the CDR3 is TGTGCCATCGAAGCCGGGACTCTGAATCAGCCCCAGCATTTT. Its protein is CAIEAGTLNQPQHF.

The genes are TRBV5-6 and TRBJ1-5; D gene ambiguous. This CDR3 is built from 16 residues. The germline CDR1 and CDR2 sequences are SGHDT and YYEEEE. V lost 0 bases to trimming and J lost 3 bases, with 13 bases between them. CDR3: CASSLAGRPPNQPQHF. The DNA for the CDR3 is TGTGCCAGCAGCTTGGCCGGGAGGCCCCCCAATCAGCCCCAGCATTTT.

The rearrangement joins TRBV4-2 to TRBJ1-2; D is uncertain. The CDR3 has 13 amino acids. With 4 bases removed from V and 4 bases from J, the gap between germline ends came to 10 bases. From germline, CDR1 is LGHNA and CDR2 YNFKEQ. The CDR3 protein is CASSRGSVYGYTF. As DNA, the CDR3 is TGTGCCAGCAGCCGAGGGTCGGTCTATGGCTACACCTTC.

The V gene is TRBV28, the J gene TRBJ1-2; a weak D match, TRBD1 (5 bases). The ends were cut back, 3 bases at V and 5 bases at J, with 13 bases in the middle. The CDR3 is 14 residues long. Germline CDR1 and CDR2: MDHEN and SYDVKM. The CDR3 is CASSLPQVVYGYTF. The CDR3, as DNA: TGTGCCAGCAGTTTGCCACAGGTCGTTTATGGCTACACCTTC.